Detailed here is one TCR beta chain. TCRdb called the RT-PCR reads again in MiXCR, with one record for every CDR3 protein. The table includes some 570,000 distinct CDR3 sequences, 10% to 12% detected once. This sample was taken from a study of response to subunit inactivated influenza vaccine. CDR1 and CDR2 (germline): SGHRS, YFSETQ. This CDR3 spans 11 amino acids. Deletions cut 3 bases from V and 9 bases from J, with 9 bases between. The same sample was also used in a study of T cells expressing NK-cell markers. That paper adds: The authors made TCR beta cDNA libraries by 5'RACE template switching. This switching added a universal primer site and UMIs. Investigators obtained TCR beta repertoires from sorted CD3+CD56+NKG2C+, CD3+CD56+NKG2C- and CD3+CD56-NKG2C+ T cells. Dominant NKG2C+ clonotype frequencies of about 1.0-8% of CD8+ T cells were measured in 5 or 6 donors. Certain NKG2C+ T cell clones were expanded, and their HCMV specificity remained unclear.

The sequencing used PBMCs from blood, collected on the day of vaccination. The genes are TRBV5-1 and TRBJ1-1, with D perhaps TRBD1 (5 bases). The TCR was taken from a man aged 45-65 years who received an inactivated influenza vaccine. For the CDR3, the DNA is TGCGCCAGCAGCTGGGGGGGGAAAGCTTTCTTT. Amino acid sequence: CASSWGGKAFF.